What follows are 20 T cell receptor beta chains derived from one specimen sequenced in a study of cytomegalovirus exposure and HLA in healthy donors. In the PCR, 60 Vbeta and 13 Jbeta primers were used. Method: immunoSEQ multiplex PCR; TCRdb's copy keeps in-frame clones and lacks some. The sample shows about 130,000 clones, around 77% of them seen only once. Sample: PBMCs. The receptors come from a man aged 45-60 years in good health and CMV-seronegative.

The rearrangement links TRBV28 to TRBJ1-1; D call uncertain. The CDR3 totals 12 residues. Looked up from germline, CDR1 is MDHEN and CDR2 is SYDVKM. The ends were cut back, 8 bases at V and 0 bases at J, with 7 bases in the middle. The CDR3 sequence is CASSGMNTEAFF. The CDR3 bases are TGTGCCAGCTCGGGAATGAACACTGAAGCTTTCTTT.

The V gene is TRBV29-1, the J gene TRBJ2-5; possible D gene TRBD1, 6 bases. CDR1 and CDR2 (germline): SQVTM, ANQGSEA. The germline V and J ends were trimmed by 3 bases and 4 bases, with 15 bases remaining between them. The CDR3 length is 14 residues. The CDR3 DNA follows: TGCAGCGTTGAGAGGACAGACCAGGGAGAGACCCAGTACTTC. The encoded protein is CSVERTDQGETQYF.

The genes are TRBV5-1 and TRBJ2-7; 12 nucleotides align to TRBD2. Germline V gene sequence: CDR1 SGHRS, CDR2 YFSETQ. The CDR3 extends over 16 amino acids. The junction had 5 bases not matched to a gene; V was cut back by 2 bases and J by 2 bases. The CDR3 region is CASSLPSSGRAYEQYF. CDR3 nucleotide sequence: TGCGCCAGCAGCTTACCCTCTAGCGGGAGGGCCTACGAGCAGTACTTC.

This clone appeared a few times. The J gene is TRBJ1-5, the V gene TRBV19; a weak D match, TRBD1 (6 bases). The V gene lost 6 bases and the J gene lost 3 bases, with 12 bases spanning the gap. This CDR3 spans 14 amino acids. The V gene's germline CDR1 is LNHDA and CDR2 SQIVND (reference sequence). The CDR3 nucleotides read TGTGCCAGTAGAACTACAGGGTTCAATCAGCCCCAGCATTTT. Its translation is CASRTTGFNQPQHF.

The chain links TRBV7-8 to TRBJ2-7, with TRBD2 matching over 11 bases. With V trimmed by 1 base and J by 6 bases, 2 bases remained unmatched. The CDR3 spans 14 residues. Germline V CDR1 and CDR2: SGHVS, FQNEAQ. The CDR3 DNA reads TGTGCCAGCAGCTTAGTACTAGCGGGAGCCGAGCAGTACTTC. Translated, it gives CASSLVLAGAEQYF.

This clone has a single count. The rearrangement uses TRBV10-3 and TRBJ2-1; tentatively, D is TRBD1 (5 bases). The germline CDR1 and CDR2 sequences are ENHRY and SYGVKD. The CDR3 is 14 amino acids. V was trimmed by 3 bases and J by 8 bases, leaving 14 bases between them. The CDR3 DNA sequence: TGTGCCATCAGTGATTGGGGTAGCAGGGATGAGCAGTTCTTC. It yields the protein CAISDWGSRDEQFF.

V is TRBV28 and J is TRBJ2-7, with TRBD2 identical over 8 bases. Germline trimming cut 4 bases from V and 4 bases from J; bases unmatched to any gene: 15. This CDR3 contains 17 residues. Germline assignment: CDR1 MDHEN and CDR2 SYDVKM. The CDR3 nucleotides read TGTGCCAGCAGTTCCTCGACCCTGACTAGCGAGGAGTACGAGCAGTACTTC. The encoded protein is CASSSSTLTSEEYEQYF.

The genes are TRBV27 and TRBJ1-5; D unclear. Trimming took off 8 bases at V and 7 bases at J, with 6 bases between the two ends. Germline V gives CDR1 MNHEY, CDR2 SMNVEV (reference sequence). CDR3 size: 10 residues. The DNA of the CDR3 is TGTGCCAGCGGAGACCAGCCCCAGCATTTT. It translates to CASGDQPQHF.

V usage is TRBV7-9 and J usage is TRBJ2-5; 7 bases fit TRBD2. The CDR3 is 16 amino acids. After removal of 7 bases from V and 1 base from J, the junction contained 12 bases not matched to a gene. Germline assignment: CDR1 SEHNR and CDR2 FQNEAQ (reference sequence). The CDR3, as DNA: TGTGCCAGCACCACAGGCAGGGAGGGGACCCAAGAGACCCAGTACTTC. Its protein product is CASTTGREGTQETQYF.

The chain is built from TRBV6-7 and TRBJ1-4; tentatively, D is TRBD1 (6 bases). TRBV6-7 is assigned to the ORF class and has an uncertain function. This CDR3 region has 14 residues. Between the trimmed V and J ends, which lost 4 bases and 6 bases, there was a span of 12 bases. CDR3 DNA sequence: TGTGCCAGCAGTTTGCCAGGGGACGATGAAAAACTGTTTTTT. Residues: CASSLPGDDEKLFF.

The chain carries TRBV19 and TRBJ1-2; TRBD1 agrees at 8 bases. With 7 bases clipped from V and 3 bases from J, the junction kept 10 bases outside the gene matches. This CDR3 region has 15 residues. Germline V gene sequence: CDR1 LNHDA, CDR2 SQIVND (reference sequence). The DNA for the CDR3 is TGTGCCAGTAACCCGCGAGGGACAGGAGACTATGGCTACACCTTC. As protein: CASNPRGTGDYGYTF.

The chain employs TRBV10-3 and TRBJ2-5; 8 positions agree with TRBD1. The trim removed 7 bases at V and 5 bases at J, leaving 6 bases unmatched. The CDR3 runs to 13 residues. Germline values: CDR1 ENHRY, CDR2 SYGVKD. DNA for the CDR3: TGTGCCATCACGGACAGGGTGTTGGAGACCCAGTACTTC. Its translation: CAITDRVLETQYF.

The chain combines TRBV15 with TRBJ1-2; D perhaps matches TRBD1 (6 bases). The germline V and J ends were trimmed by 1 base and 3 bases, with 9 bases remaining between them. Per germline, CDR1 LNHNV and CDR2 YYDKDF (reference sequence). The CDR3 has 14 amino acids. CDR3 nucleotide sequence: TGTGCCACCAGCAGAGGACAGGCGGACTATGGCTACACCTTC. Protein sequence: CATSRGQADYGYTF.

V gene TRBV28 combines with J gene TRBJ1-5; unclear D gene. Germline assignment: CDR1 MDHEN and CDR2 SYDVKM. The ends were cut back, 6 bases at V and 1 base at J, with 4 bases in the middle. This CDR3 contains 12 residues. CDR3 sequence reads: CASRLSNQPQHF. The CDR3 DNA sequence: TGTGCCAGCAGACTCAGCAATCAGCCCCAGCATTTT.

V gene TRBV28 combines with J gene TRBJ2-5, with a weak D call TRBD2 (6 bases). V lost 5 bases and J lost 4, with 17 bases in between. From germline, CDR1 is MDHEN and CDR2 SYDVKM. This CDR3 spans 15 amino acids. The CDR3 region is CASSPWASEGETQYF. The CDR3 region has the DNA TGTGCCAGCAGTCCCTGGGCTAGCGAGGGAGAGACCCAGTACTTC.

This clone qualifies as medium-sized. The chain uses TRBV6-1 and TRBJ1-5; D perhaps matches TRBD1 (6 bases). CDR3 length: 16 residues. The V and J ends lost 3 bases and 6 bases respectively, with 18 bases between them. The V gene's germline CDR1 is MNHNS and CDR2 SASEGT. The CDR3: CASSDHRTAASQPQHF. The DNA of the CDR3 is TGTGCCAGCAGTGACCATAGGACAGCGGCCAGTCAGCCCCAGCATTTT.

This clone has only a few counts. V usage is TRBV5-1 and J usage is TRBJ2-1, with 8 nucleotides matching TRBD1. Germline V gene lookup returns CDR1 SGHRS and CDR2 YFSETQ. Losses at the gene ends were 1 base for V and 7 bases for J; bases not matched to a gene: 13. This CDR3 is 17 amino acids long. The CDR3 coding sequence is TGCGCCAGCAGCTTGACAACGCTTGGTCAGGGGGCTAATGAGCAGTTCTTC. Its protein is CASSLTTLGQGANEQFF.

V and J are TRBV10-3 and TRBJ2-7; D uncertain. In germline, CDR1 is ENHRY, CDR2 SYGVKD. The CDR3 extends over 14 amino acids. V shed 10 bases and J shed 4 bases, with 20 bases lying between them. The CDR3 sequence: CATTDLENRYEQYF. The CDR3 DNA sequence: TGTGCCACGACTGATTTGGAGAATCGGTACGAGCAGTACTTC.

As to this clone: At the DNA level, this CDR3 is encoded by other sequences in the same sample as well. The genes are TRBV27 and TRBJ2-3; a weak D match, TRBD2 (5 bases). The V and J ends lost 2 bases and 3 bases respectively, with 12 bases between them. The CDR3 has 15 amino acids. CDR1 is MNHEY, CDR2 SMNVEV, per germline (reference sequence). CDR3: CASSLTGSGTDTQYF. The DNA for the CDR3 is TGTGCCAGCAGTTTAACGGGGTCGGGGACAGATACGCAGTATTTT.

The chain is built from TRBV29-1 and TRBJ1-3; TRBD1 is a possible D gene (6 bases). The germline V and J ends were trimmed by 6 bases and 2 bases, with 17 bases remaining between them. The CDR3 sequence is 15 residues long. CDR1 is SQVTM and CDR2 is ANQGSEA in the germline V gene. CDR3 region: CSVSGGAVAGNTIYF. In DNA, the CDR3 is TGCAGCGTCTCCGGGGGGGCCGTCGCTGGAAACACCATATATTTT.